This T cell receptor beta chain was identified in a study of Ad26.COV2.S vaccination and SARS-CoV-2 variants (dated by TCRdb to the early 2020s). Describing the broader study: Donors in the vaccine arm were drawn from COV1001, a phase I-IIa trial of Ad26.COV2.S in healthy adults that was multicentre, randomized, double-blind and placebo-controlled. Ad26.COV2.S was administered intramuscularly at a dose of 5x10^10 or 1x10^11 viral particles, either as one shot or as two shots given 56 days apart. TCRbeta repertoire sequencing served as the tool for gauging how specific and how broad the SARS-CoV-2-reactive T cell receptors were following Ad26.COV2.S vaccination. A total of 32 samples were included in the TCR-sequenced set, comprising around 19 Ad26.COV2.S vaccine recipients, 5 placebo recipients and 8 SARS-CoV-2 convalescent individuals. Trial participants were randomized into five groups of five: low-dose or high-dose Ad26.COV2.S given once or twice, or placebo on both occasions. Blinding of investigators to trial group allocation was maintained during experiments and outcome assessment. General study outcomes and caveats: After vaccination, spike-specific CD8+ and CD4+ T cell responses were reported to show substantial breadth. The authors noted that total T cell responses may have been underestimated by the TCR breadth and depth analyses. Non-spike TCR breadth was comparable between vaccine and placebo recipients, consistent with the vaccine containing only spike. Spike-specific TCR breadth was higher in Ad26.COV2.S recipients than in placebo recipients (P = 0.0014). The study was not powered to compare responses between vaccine doses or regimens.

CDR1 and CDR2 (DFQATT, SNEGSKA) derive from the germline V gene (reference sequence). The cysteine opens and the phenylalanine closes a CDR3 of 15 amino acids. Only the CDR3 part of the read is kept: 45 bases, read in frame from the first base. Compared with germline, V lacks 3 bases and J lacks 4 bases; bases without a gene match: 11. The immunoSEQ Assay was the method used to sequence TCRbeta CDR3 regions. After extraction, genomic DNA underwent amplification by bias-controlled multiplex PCR, followed by high-throughput sequencing. Per the source publication's procedure: To quantify the absolute abundance of each unique TCRbeta CDR3 region, sequences were collapsed and filtered. T cell fraction was estimated by normalization of TCRbeta template counts to usable DNA, with usable DNA being measured through amplification of reference genes present in all nucleated cells. Repertoire TCRs were annotated as SARS-CoV-2-specific by exact matching of V gene, CDR3 amino acid sequence and J gene to a known reactive TCR set. The reference SARS-CoV-2 TCR set was obtained from MIRA and was filtered for enrichment in COVID-19-positive ImmuneCODE repertoires, whereby public or cross-reactive TCRs were removed. Drawing on the MIRA antigens, annotated TCRs were analysed further at the level of specific ORF or position within ORF. Breadth was defined as the number of annotated unique rearrangements divided by the total number of unique productive rearrangements, and depth was defined as the summed frequency of the annotated unique rearrangements. TCR breadth was compared between groups using two-sided Wilcoxon rank-sum tests. TCRdb obtained this table from immuneACCESS and retained in-frame rearrangements with V and J assigned. These tables miss some clones; where compared with another copy, unresolved V genes account for less than half of the shortfall, and the remainder is unexplained. The D gene and trimming were derived from the DNA, and the V and J assignments and clone size from that table. The sample records around 450,000 clones, 89% of which are singletons. 1.5% to 2% of the sample goes to the ten largest clones.

The treatment or condition label of this sample denotes: roughly 20 received Ad26.COV2.S at low or high dose, single or two shots; about 5 received placebo; per-sample allocation not given. Repertoires of vaccine and placebo recipients were sequenced from samples taken on day 63 after the first injection. In Cohort 1b, about 27 adults aged 18-55 years were enrolled at a single site in Boston, USA, between 29 July and 7 August 2020. Ad26.COV2.S consisted of a replication-incompetent adenovirus type 26 vector by which a prefusion-stabilized SARS-CoV-2 spike protein from the original Wuhan strain was expressed. About this clone: Which antigen it targets is not known. Within one base of it there is no much larger clone, and no base qualities were kept.

The chain links TRBV20-1 with TRBJ2-7; 8 central bases correspond to TRBD2. This TCR was sampled from a person between 18 and 60 years old who received the Ad26.COV2.S COVID-19 vaccine or a placebo. The sequences come from peripheral blood, collected in a trial of Ad26.COV2.S vaccine versus placebo. The DNA sequence is as follows: TGCAGTGCTAGTTATGGGAGTAGCGGGGCTTACGAGCAGTACTTC. This yields the protein CSASYGSSGAYEQYF.